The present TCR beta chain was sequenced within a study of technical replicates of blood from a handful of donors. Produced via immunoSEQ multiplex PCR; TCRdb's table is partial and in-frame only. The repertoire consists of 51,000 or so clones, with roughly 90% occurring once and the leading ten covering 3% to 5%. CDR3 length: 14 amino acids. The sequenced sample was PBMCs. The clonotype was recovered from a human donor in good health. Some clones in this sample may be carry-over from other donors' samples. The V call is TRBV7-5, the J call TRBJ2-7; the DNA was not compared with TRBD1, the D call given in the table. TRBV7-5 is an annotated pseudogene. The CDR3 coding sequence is TGTGCCAGAAGCTCTCCGGGACACCTCTACGAGCAGTACTTC. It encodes CARSSPGHLYEQYF.